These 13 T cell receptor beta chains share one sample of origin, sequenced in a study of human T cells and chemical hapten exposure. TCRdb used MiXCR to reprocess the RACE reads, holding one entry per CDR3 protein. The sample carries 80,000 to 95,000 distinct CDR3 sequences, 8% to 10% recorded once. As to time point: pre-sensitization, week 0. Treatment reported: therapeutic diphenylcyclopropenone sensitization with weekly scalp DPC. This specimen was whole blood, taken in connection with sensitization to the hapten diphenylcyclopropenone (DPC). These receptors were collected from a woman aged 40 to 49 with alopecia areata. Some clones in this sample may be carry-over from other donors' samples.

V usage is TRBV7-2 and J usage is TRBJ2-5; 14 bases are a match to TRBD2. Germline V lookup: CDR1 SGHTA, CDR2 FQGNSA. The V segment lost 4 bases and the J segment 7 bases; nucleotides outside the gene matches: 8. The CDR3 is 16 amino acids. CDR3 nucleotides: TGTGCCAGCAGCTCGGGGACTAGCGGGGGAACGGGGACCCAGTACTTC. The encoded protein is CASSSGTSGGTGTQYF.

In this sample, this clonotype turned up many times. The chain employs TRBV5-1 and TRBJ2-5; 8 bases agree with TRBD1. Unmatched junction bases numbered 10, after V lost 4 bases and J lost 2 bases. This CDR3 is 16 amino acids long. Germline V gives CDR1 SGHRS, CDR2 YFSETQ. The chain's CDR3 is CASSRWTGTGQETQYF. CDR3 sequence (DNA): TGCGCCAGCAGCAGATGGACCGGGACAGGACAAGAGACCCAGTACTTC.

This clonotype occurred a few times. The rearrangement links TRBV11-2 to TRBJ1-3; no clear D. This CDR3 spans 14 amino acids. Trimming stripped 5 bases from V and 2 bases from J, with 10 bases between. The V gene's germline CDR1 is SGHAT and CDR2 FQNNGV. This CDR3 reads CASSLAGTGNTIYF. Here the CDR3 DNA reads TGTGCCAGCAGCCTGGCCGGGACTGGAAACACCATATATTTT.

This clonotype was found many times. CDR3: CASSTSGGAGDTQYF. As DNA, the CDR3 is TGTGCCAGCAGCACTAGCGGGGGGGCCGGAGATACGCAGTATTTT. The chain recombines TRBV6-4 with TRBJ2-3; TRBD2 agrees at 13 bases. This CDR3 spans 15 amino acids. V lost 6 bases, J lost 5 bases, and 5 bases stayed unmatched. In germline, CDR1 is MRHNA, CDR2 SNTAGT.

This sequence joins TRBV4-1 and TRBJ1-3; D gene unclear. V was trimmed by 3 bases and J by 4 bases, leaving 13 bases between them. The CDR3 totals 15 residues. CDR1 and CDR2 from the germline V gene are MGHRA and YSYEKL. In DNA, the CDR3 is TGCGCCAGCAGCCAGGATTTTGGGCCCGGAAACACCATATATTTT. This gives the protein CASSQDFGPGNTIYF.

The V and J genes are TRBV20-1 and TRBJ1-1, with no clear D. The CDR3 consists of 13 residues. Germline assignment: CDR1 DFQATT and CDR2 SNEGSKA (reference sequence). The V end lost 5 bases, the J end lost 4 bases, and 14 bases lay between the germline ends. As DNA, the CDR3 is TGCAGTGCTCGCCGGTGGGTCAGCACTGAAGCTTTCTTT. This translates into CSARRWVSTEAFF.

CDR3 in DNA: TGTGCCAGCAGCAAGACAGGAAGCACAGATACGCAGTATTTT. Translation gives CASSKTGSTDTQYF. This chain joins TRBV11-3 and TRBJ2-3; tentative D call: TRBD1 (6 bases). The CDR3 is 14 residues long. CDR1 SGHNT and CDR2 YENEEA come from the germline V gene. Deletions cut 5 bases from V and 0 bases from J, with 9 bases between. Supplemented by reference TRBV11-3 and TRBJ2-3, the full variable domain reads EAGVVQSPRYKIIEKKQPVAFWCNPISGHNTLYWYLQNLGQGPELLIRYENEEAVDDSQLPKDRFSAERLKGVDSTLKIQPAELGDSAVYLCASSKTGSTDTQYFGPGTRLTVL.

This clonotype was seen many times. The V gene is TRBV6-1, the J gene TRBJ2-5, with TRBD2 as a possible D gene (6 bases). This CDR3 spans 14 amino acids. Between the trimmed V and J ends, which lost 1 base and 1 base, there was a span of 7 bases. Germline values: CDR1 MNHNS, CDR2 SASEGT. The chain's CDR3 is CASSEVGGQETQYF. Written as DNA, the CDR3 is TGTGCCAGCAGTGAAGTGGGGGGCCAAGAGACCCAGTACTTC.

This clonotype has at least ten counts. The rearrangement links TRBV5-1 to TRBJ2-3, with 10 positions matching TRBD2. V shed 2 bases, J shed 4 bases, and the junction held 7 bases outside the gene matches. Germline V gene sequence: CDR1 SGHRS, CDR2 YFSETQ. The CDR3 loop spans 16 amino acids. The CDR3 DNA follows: TGCGCCAGCAGCTTCGGGACTAGCGAGCTTGCAGATACGCAGTATTTT. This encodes CASSFGTSELADTQYF.

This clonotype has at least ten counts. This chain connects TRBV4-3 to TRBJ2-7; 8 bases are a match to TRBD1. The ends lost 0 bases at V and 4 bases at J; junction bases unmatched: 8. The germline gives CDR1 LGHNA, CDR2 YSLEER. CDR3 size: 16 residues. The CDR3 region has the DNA TGCGCCAGCAGCCAAGATCGGACAGGGTTGAGGTACGAGCAGTACTTC. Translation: CASSQDRTGLRYEQYF.

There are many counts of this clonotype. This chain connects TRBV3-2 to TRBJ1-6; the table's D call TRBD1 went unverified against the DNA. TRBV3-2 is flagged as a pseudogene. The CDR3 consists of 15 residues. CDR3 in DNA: TGTGCCAGCAGCCAAGATAAGGGGGTACATTCACCCCTCCACTTT. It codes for CASSQDKGVHSPLHF.

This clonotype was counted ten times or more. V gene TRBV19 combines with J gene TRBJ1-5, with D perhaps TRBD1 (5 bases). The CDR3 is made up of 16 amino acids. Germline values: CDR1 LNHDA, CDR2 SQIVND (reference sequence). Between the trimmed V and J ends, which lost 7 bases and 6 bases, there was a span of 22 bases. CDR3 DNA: TGTGCCAGTACCACAGGTACGCGAGGGTCTGGTCAGCCCCAGCATTTT. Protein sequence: CASTTGTRGSGQPQHF.

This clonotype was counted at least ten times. The CDR3 DNA reads TGTGCCAGCAGCCAAGGATACAGCTCCTACGAGCAGTACTTC. Protein product: CASSQGYSSYEQYF. J is TRBJ2-7 and V is TRBV3-1; D is ambiguous. Per the germline V gene, CDR1 is LGHDT and CDR2 is YNNKEL (reference sequence). With 1 base removed from V and 0 bases from J, the gap between germline ends came to 7 bases. The CDR3 sequence is 14 residues long.